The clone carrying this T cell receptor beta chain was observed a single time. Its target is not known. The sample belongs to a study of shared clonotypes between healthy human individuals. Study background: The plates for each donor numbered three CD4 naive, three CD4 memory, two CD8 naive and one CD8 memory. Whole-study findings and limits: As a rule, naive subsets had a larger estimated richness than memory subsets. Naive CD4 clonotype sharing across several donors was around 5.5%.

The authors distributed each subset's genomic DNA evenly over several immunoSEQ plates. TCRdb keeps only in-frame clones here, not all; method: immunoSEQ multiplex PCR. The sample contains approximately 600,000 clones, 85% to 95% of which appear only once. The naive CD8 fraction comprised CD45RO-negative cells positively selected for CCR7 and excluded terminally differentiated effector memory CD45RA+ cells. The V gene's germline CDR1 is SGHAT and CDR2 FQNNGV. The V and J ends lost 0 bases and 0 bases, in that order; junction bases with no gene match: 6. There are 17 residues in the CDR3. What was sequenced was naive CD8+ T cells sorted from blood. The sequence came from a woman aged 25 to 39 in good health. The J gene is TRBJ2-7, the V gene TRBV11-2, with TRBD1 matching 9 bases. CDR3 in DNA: TGTGCCAGCAGCTTAGATGGGGACAGGGTTTTCTCCTACGAGCAGTACTTC. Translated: CASSLDGDRVFSYEQYF.